These 14 T cell receptor beta chains share one sample of origin, sequenced in a study of OX40 agonist ivuxolimab in advanced cancers. Repertoires were generated with immunoSEQ multiplex PCR, while TCRdb's copy carries only in-frame clones and drops some. The sample yields tens of thousands of clones, 89% seen once. The source material was CD4+ or CD8+ T cells sorted from blood, sampled in a trial of the OX40 agonist ivuxolimab. The receptors here all came from an adult with an advanced solid tumor such as melanoma, head and neck, liver or kidney cancer.

This clone was seen only once. This rearrangement joins TRBV27 to TRBJ2-1, with 7 bases that match TRBD2. The germline CDR1 and CDR2 sequences are MNHEY and SMNVEV (reference sequence). V shed 10 bases and J 6 bases; nucleotides not matched to a gene: 9. There are 13 residues in the CDR3. The DNA of the CDR3 is TGTGCCATCAGGAGGGAGGGTAGCAATGAGCAGTTCTTC. Protein sequence: CAIRREGSNEQFF.

In DNA form, the CDR3 reads TGTGCCAGCAGCCTCAGGGGGGCAGGGGTTCAGCCCCAGCATTTT. This gives the protein CASSLRGAGVQPQHF. This chain connects TRBV7-2 to TRBJ1-5, with 7 bases identical to TRBD1. The junction had 10 bases not matched to a gene; V was cut back by 5 bases and J by 6 bases. Germline CDR1 SGHTA, CDR2 FQGNSA. The CDR3 is 15 residues long. Using reference TRBV7-2 and TRBJ1-5 for the parts outside the CDR3, the full variable domain is GAGVSQSPSNKVTEKGKDVELRCDPISGHTALYWYRQSLGQGLEFLIYFQGNSAPDKSGLPSDRFSAERTGGSVSTLTIQRTQQEDSAVYLCASSLRGAGVQPQHFGDGTRLSIL.

V is TRBV6-6 and J is TRBJ2-1, with TRBD2 matching 13 bases. The CDR3 spans 16 residues. Trimming cost V 4 bases and J 6 bases; bases outside gene matches: 6. Germline V gene sequence: CDR1 MNHNY, CDR2 SVGAGI (reference sequence). CDR3 sequence reads: CASSSTSGGWGNEQFF. Written as DNA, the CDR3 is TGTGCCAGCAGTTCGACTAGCGGGGGGTGGGGCAATGAGCAGTTCTTC.

The chain employs TRBV4-1 and TRBJ2-2; TRBD2 aligns across 8 bases. CDR1 is MGHRA and CDR2 is YSYEKL in the germline V gene. V shed 3 bases and J 6 bases; nucleotides not matched to a gene: 6. This CDR3 is built from 15 residues. The CDR3 DNA follows: TGCGCCAGCAGCCATCTAGCGGGCGGGGCCGGGGAGCTGTTTTTT. It encodes CASSHLAGGAGELFF.

The V call is TRBV2, the J call TRBJ2-1, with D perhaps TRBD1 or TRBD2 (5 bases each). The CDR3 runs 16 residues. Germline assignment: CDR1 SNHLY and CDR2 FYNNEI. V lost 3 bases, J lost 7 bases, and 19 bases lay in between. CDR3: CASSESLWGRRNEQFF. CDR3 in DNA: TGTGCCAGCAGTGAGTCGTTATGGGGGAGAAGGAATGAGCAGTTCTTC.

The chain is built from TRBV2 and TRBJ2-4, with unresolved D. CDR3 length: 12 residues. V was pared by 10 bases and J by 1 base, with 8 bases between. CDR1 and CDR2 (germline): SNHLY, FYNNEI. The CDR3 nucleotides are TGTGCCACTGGCCGGGCCAAAAACATTCAGTACTTC. Translated: CATGRAKNIQYF.

The J gene is TRBJ2-5, the V gene TRBV10-3, with D possibly matching TRBD2 (5 bases). The CDR3 consists of 12 residues. CDR1 is ENHRY, CDR2 SYGVKD, per germline. Trimming removed 3 bases at V and 4 bases at J, with 6 bases between. The CDR3 DNA sequence: TGTGCCATCAGTGATCGGGGAGAGACCCAGTACTTC. It translates to CAISDRGETQYF.

This chain uses TRBV5-1 with TRBJ2-5; 9 bases align to TRBD2. The J call may be incorrect, as the DNA end agrees better with TRBJ2-7. There are 16 residues in the CDR3. Germline lookup yields CDR1 SGHRS and CDR2 YFSETQ. CDR3 loop: CASSLNAGGPRYEQYF. Written as DNA, the CDR3 is TGCGCCAGCAGCTTGAACGCGGGAGGGCCCAGGTACGAGCAGTACTTC.

Only one count was recorded for this clone. The rearrangement uses TRBV29-1 and TRBJ2-4; no reliable D call. The V gene lost 1 base and the J gene lost 0 bases, with 10 bases spanning the gap. Germline CDR1 is SQVTM and CDR2 is ANQGSEA. The CDR3 sequence is 15 residues long. The CDR3 DNA reads TGCAGCGTTGAAGCAGTATGGGAAGCCAAAAACATTCAGTACTTC. This encodes CSVEAVWEAKNIQYF.

CDR3 protein: CASSLGPLARYNEQFF. The DNA of the CDR3 is TGTGCCAGCAGCTTAGGGCCCCTAGCGAGGTACAATGAGCAGTTCTTC. The gene calls are TRBV7-6 and TRBJ2-1; D may be TRBD2 (6 bases). CDR1 and CDR2 from the germline V gene are SGHVS and FNYEAQ. V lost 1 base and J lost 4, with 14 bases in between. The CDR3 length is 16 residues.

J is TRBJ2-3 and V is TRBV19, with 7 bases identical to TRBD1. Trimming took 4 bases from V and 2 from J; bases not matched to a gene: 3. The length of the CDR3 is 14 residues. Germline lookup yields CDR1 LNHDA and CDR2 SQIVND (reference sequence). In nucleotides, the CDR3 is TGTGCCAGTAGTAAGGGGGCCTACACAGATACGCAGTATTTT. This sequence encodes CASSKGAYTDTQYF.

V and J are TRBV5-1 and TRBJ1-6; D may be TRBD1 (6 bases). The length of the CDR3 is 13 residues. The V gene's germline CDR1 is SGHRS and CDR2 YFSETQ. V lost 7 bases to trimming and J lost 6 bases, with 11 bases between them. In DNA, the CDR3 is TGCGCCAGCGGTCGGGGGCCTAATTCACCCCTCCACTTT. Its translation is CASGRGPNSPLHF.

This chain connects TRBV5-5 to TRBJ1-3; possibly TRBD1 for D (5 bases). The CDR3 sequence is 15 residues long. CDR1 and CDR2 from the germline V gene are SGHKS and YYEKEE (reference sequence). Between the trimmed V and J ends, which lost 3 bases and 0 bases, there was a span of 10 bases. CDR3 nucleotide sequence: TGTGCCAGCAGCTCAACGGGGGACTCTGGAAACACCATATATTTT. Its protein is CASSSTGDSGNTIYF.

The V and J genes are TRBV11-2 and TRBJ1-1; no definite D call. This CDR3 is built from 13 residues. V was clipped by 3 bases and J by 3 bases, with 8 bases between them. Germline CDR1 is SGHAT and CDR2 is FQNNGV. For the CDR3, the DNA is TGTGCCAGCAGCTTGGACCGTTACACTGAAGCTTTCTTT. As protein: CASSLDRYTEAFF.